These 22 T cell receptor beta chains were sequenced from one sample in a study of blood T cell repertoires in COVID-19. Produced via immunoSEQ multiplex PCR; TCRdb's table is partial and in-frame only. This table holds more than 200,000 clones, approximately 80% found once. The sequencing sample was made of PBMCs or T cells enriched from blood (not recorded which). Source of these receptors: a man aged 60 to 75 who had recovered from COVID-19.

The chain links TRBV11-2 to TRBJ2-5; weak D call: TRBD1 (6 bases). This CDR3 contains 14 residues. With 5 bases removed from V and 10 bases from J, the gap between germline ends came to 20 bases. Germline loops: CDR1 SGHAT, CDR2 FQNNGV. This CDR3 is CASSPSGVRGIQYF. Here the CDR3 DNA reads TGTGCCAGCAGCCCTAGTGGGGTTAGGGGGATCCAGTACTTC.

This clone is a singleton in its sample. J is TRBJ2-5 and V is TRBV2; the D gene is possibly TRBD2 (6 bases). CDR3 length: 15 residues. V lost 7 bases to trimming and J lost 2 bases, with 17 bases between them. The germline CDR1 and CDR2 sequences are SNHLY and FYNNEI. The CDR3 spells CASTQVEGFQETQYF. The CDR3 nucleotides are TGTGCCAGCACCCAAGTGGAGGGGTTTCAAGAGACCCAGTACTTC.

The genes are TRBV5-1 and TRBJ1-2, with D possibly matching TRBD1 (5 bases). The V and J ends lost 3 bases and 0 bases respectively, with 24 bases between them. Germline V gene lookup returns CDR1 SGHRS and CDR2 YFSETQ. This CDR3 is built from 19 residues. The CDR3 is CASSWTLAGGEAANYGYTF. As DNA, the CDR3 is TGCGCCAGCAGCTGGACGTTAGCGGGGGGTGAAGCGGCTAACTATGGCTACACCTTC. Together with reference TRBV5-1 and TRBJ1-2, the CDR3 gives the full variable domain: KAGVTQTPRYLIKTRGQQVTLSCSPISGHRSVSWYQQTPGQGLQFLFEYFSETQRNKGNFPGRFSGRQFSNSRSEMNVSTLELGDSALYLCASSWTLAGGEAANYGYTFGSGTRLTVV.

The genes are TRBV6-2 or TRBV6-3 and TRBJ2-5, with D possibly TRBD2 on 6 matching bases. Trimming took off 2 bases at V and 0 bases at J, with 19 bases between the two ends. The CDR3 runs to 18 residues. Per the germline V gene, CDR1 is MNHEY and CDR2 is SVGEGT. The CDR3 protein is CASSYPGLAAPYQETQYF. The CDR3 DNA reads as TGTGCCAGCAGTTACCCAGGTTTAGCGGCTCCGTACCAAGAGACCCAGTACTTC.

The genes are TRBV18 and TRBJ2-6; D ambiguous. Trimming left V 3 bases short and J 0 bases short, with 6 bases between. This CDR3 has 15 residues. In germline, CDR1 is KGHSH, CDR2 LQKENI. CDR3 coding DNA: TGTGCCAGCTCACCCCAGTACTCTGGGGCCAACGTCCTGACTTTC. Protein product: CASSPQYSGANVLTF.

The gene calls are TRBV5-3 and TRBJ1-3; D remains ambiguous. TRBV5-3 belongs to the ORF category, with a function that is uncertain. V lost 4 bases and J lost 4, with 6 bases in between. The CDR3 has 12 amino acids. The DNA for the CDR3 is TGTGCCAGAAGCATACAGGGAAACACCATATATTTT. Amino acid sequence: CARSIQGNTIYF.

Worth noting for this clone: This same CDR3 is encoded by further DNA sequences in the sample. Here the CDR3 DNA reads TGCGCCAGCAGCCTAACCGGGACAGGGGATGAAAAACTGTTTTTT. Translation gives CASSLTGTGDEKLFF. The chain carries TRBV5-1 and TRBJ1-4; 10 bases are a match to TRBD1. The CDR3 is made up of 15 amino acids. CDR1 and CDR2 (germline): SGHRS, YFSETQ. V shed 4 bases and J 6 bases; nucleotides not matched to a gene: 6.

The chain carries TRBV14 and TRBJ2-7, with D possibly TRBD1 on 6 matching bases. The CDR3 is made up of 14 amino acids. Trimming pared 4 bases from V and 0 bases from J, leaving 10 bases between. Germline CDR1 reads SGHDN; CDR2 reads FVKESK. The CDR3 protein is CASSRRDTSYEQYF. The CDR3 region has the DNA TGTGCCAGCAGCCGCCGGGACACCTCCTACGAGCAGTACTTC.

The J gene is TRBJ1-6, the V gene TRBV6-2 or TRBV6-3, with no clear D. The germline V and J ends were trimmed by 2 bases and 5 bases, with 13 bases remaining between them. The CDR3 totals 16 residues. The germline gives CDR1 MNHEY, CDR2 SVGEGT. CDR3 coding DNA: TGTGCCAGCAGTTACCCCCCGAGGCGGGATAATTCACCCCTCCACTTT. This translates into CASSYPPRRDNSPLHF.

The chain recombines TRBV30 with TRBJ1-5; D not resolved. V dropped 3 bases and J dropped 0 bases, with 9 bases sitting between them. From germline, CDR1 is GTSNPN and CDR2 SVGIG (reference sequence). The CDR3 extends over 14 amino acids. The CDR3 sequence: CAWRSAASNQPQHF. CDR3 bases: TGTGCCTGGAGATCGGCGGCTAGCAATCAGCCCCAGCATTTT. The variable domain in full, with the rest retrieved from reference TRBV30 and TRBJ1-5, is SQTIHQWPATLVQPVGSPLSLECTVEGTSNPNLYWYRQAAGRGLQLLFYSVGIGQISSEVPQNLSASRPQDRQFILSSKKLLLSDSGFYLCAWRSAASNQPQHFGDGTRLSIL.

This clone was detected only once. V and J are TRBV3-1 (or the pseudogene TRBV3-2) and TRBJ1-1; D not certain. The CDR3 loop spans 15 amino acids. CDR1 and CDR2 from the germline V gene are LGHDT and YNNKEL (reference sequence). Trimming pared 1 base from V and 0 bases from J, leaving 9 bases between. The CDR3, as DNA: TGTGCCAGCAGCCAAGTGAGCACCTTGAACACTGAAGCTTTCTTT. Translating gives CASSQVSTLNTEAFF.

The chain has TRBV7-2 and TRBJ2-7, with TRBD2 identical over 11 bases. The CDR3 spans 15 residues. The germline V gene has CDR1 SGHTA and CDR2 FQGNSA. V gave up 3 bases and J gave up 4 bases; unmatched junction bases: 5. In nucleotides, the CDR3 is TGTGCCAGCAGCTTTCGAGGACTAGCGGGTTACGAGCAGTACTTC. Its translation is CASSFRGLAGYEQYF.

Here the CDR3 reads CASRSHGSAGELFF. In nucleotides, the CDR3 is TGTGCCAGTCGAAGCCACGGGTCGGCCGGGGAGCTGTTTTTT. The chain has TRBV19 and TRBJ2-2, with D unresolved. CDR3 length equals 14 residues. Per the germline V gene, CDR1 is LNHDA and CDR2 is SQIVND (reference sequence). Trimming shortened V by 8 bases and J by 6 bases, and 16 bases separated the two germline ends.

CDR3 DNA: TGTGCCAGCTTTCGGACTAGTTCAGATACGCAGTATTTT. This gives the protein CASFRTSSDTQYF. The chain recombines TRBV2 with TRBJ2-3, with 7 bases fitting TRBD2. Unmatched junction bases numbered 6, after V lost 8 bases and J lost 4 bases. This CDR3 region has 13 residues. Germline-derived CDR1 and CDR2 are SNHLY and FYNNEI. The full variable domain, with the rest looked up from reference TRBV2 and TRBJ2-3, is EPEVTQTPSHQVTQMGQEVILRCVPISNHLYFYWYRQILGQKVEFLVSFYNNEISEKSEIFDDQFSVERPDGSNFTLKIRSTKLEDSAMYFCASFRTSSDTQYFGPGTRLTVL.

The chain uses TRBV4-3 and TRBJ2-5; 7 nucleotides match TRBD2. CDR3 length: 18 amino acids. V lost 0 bases to trimming and J lost 0 bases; unmatched junction nucleotides: 10. Germline V gene sequence: CDR1 LGHNA, CDR2 YSLEER. Written as DNA, the CDR3 is TGCGCCAGCAGCCAAGAATGGAGAAGCGGGGCGTACCAAGAGACCCAGTACTTC. Its protein product is CASSQEWRSGAYQETQYF.

Points on this clone: A junction boundary mismatches the germline segment, possibly from a read error. The rearrangement joins TRBV7-9 to TRBJ1-2; 8 positions agree with TRBD1. CDR3 length: 12 amino acids. CDR1 is SEHNR, CDR2 FQNEAQ, per germline (reference sequence). CDR3 sequence (DNA): TGTGCCAGCAGCTCTGTAACCGGGACAGGTTACTTC. It translates to CASSSVTGTGYF.

This rearrangement joins TRBV10-3 to TRBJ2-2; weak D call: TRBD1 (6 bases). The CDR3 contains 12 residues. The V end lost 10 bases, the J end lost 6 bases, and 12 bases lay between the germline ends. Germline CDR1 reads ENHRY; CDR2 reads SYGVKD. The chain's CDR3 is CATKDRPGELFF. In nucleotides, the CDR3 is TGTGCCACCAAGGACAGACCCGGGGAGCTGTTTTTT.

CDR3 in DNA: TGTGCCAGCAGTTACTCTCGGTATTTAAATGAGCAGTTCTTC. It translates to CASSYSRYLNEQFF. V gene TRBV6-5 combines with J gene TRBJ2-1, with D unresolved. CDR1 is MNHEY, CDR2 SVGAGI, per germline. This CDR3 is 14 amino acids long. Deletions cut 0 bases from V and 7 bases from J, with 10 bases between.

The chain joins TRBV5-1 to TRBJ1-2, with 11 bases aligning to TRBD1. This CDR3 spans 14 amino acids. Germline assignment: CDR1 SGHRS and CDR2 YFSETQ. Trimming cost V 4 bases and J 8 bases; bases outside gene matches: 7. The CDR3 here is CASSPEGQGVGYTF. Here the CDR3 DNA reads TGCGCCAGCAGCCCGGAGGGACAGGGGGTAGGCTACACCTTC.

The CDR3 sequence: CASSQKTGTYSNTEAFF. CDR3 DNA: TGTGCCAGCAGCCAGAAGACAGGGACGTACTCGAACACTGAAGCTTTCTTT. This sequence joins TRBV13 and TRBJ1-1; 7 bases line up with TRBD1. Germline V gene sequence: CDR1 PRHDT, CDR2 FYEKMQ (reference sequence). Trimming at V came to 5 bases and at J to 1 base, leaving 13 bases not matched to a gene. The CDR3 contains 17 residues.

The J gene is TRBJ2-3, the V gene TRBV5-8; 7 bases are a match to TRBD1. Germline assignment: CDR1 SGHTS and CDR2 YDEGEE. With 6 bases clipped from V and 2 bases from J, the junction kept 6 bases outside the gene matches. The CDR3 loop spans 14 amino acids. CDR3 nucleotides: TGTGCCAGCAATGGACAGGAGAACACAGATACGCAGTATTTT. Protein sequence: CASNGQENTDTQYF.

The chain uses TRBV27 and TRBJ2-7, with TRBD2 as a possible D gene (5 bases). The CDR3 runs 13 residues. Germline V gene lookup returns CDR1 MNHEY and CDR2 SMNVEV (reference sequence). The V gene lost 6 bases and the J gene lost 0 bases, with 9 bases spanning the gap. CDR3 bases: TGTGCCAGCAGGGGGAGCGACTCCTACGAGCAGTACTTC. This codes for CASRGSDSYEQYF.